The 15 T cell receptor beta chains below were found in one sample sequenced in a study of T-cell memory formation after mild COVID-19. TCRdb passed the 5' RACE reads through MiXCR, listing each CDR3 protein once. The table shows approximately 300,000 distinct CDR3 sequences, with less than 20% occurring only once. Sequencing was done on a sample of PBMCs or a T cell subset sorted from them (not recorded which). These receptors originate from a man younger than 35 who had mild COVID-19 (a few samples of this study predate the infection). Cell type and time point are not known.

This chain joins TRBV12-3 or TRBV12-4 and TRBJ1-2; no definite D call. CDR3 length equals 11 residues. V was cut by 9 bases and J by 6 bases, with 11 bases left in between. The DNA of the CDR3 is TGTGCCAGTAGCCTCGTCAATGGCTACACCTTC. Amino acid sequence: CASSLVNGYTF.

This clonotype came up a few times. This chain uses TRBV3-1 with TRBJ2-1, with TRBD1 identical over 8 bases. With V trimmed by 3 bases and J by 9 bases, 13 bases remained unmatched. Germline CDR1 LGHDT, CDR2 YNNKEL (reference sequence). The CDR3 totals 16 residues. The CDR3 bases are TGTGCCAGCAGCCAGTACAGGGGGTCGTTCATCAGTGAGCAGTTCTTC. Protein: CASSQYRGSFISEQFF.

The chain employs TRBV29-1 and TRBJ2-1; D is unresolved. Germline values: CDR1 SQVTM, CDR2 ANQGSEA. This CDR3 spans 16 amino acids. The V end was cut by 1 base, the J end by 2 bases, with 15 bases between. The chain's CDR3 is CSVEGAATWPYNEQFF. Here the CDR3 DNA reads TGCAGCGTTGAAGGGGCAGCTACTTGGCCCTACAATGAGCAGTTCTTC.

V is TRBV11-2 and J is TRBJ2-3; 7 nucleotides line up with TRBD1. This CDR3 comprises 15 residues. The V segment lost 5 bases and the J segment 3 bases; nucleotides outside the gene matches: 8. Germline V gene sequence: CDR1 SGHAT, CDR2 FQNNGV. This CDR3 is CASSPIEGATDTQYF. The CDR3 bases are TGTGCCAGCAGCCCGATCGAGGGGGCGACAGATACGCAGTATTTT.

This clonotype turned up a few times. The rearrangement joins TRBV3-1 to TRBJ2-7, with 7 bases fitting TRBD2. Germline V gives CDR1 LGHDT, CDR2 YNNKEL (reference sequence). The CDR3 contains 13 residues. Trimming cost V 4 bases and J 2 bases; bases outside gene matches: 2. The CDR3 sequence is CASSRAGTYEQYF. CDR3 DNA sequence: TGTGCCAGCAGCCGAGCGGGGACCTACGAGCAGTACTTC.

This clonotype was detected only a few times. The chain recombines TRBV28 with TRBJ2-7; weak D call: TRBD2 (6 bases). Germline V gene data show CDR1 as MDHEN and CDR2 as SYDVKM. The CDR3 runs 15 residues. Trimming left V 5 bases short and J 0 bases short, with 14 bases between. CDR3 sequence reads: CASSKRDGSSYEQYV. CDR3 bases: TGTGCCAGCAGTAAGAGGGACGGGAGCTCCTACGAGCAGTACGTC.

This clonotype has ten or more counts. V usage is TRBV5-1 and J usage is TRBJ2-7; D might be TRBD1 or TRBD2, each matching 5 bases. This CDR3 region has 12 residues. Germline V gives CDR1 SGHRS, CDR2 YFSETQ. Between the trimmed V and J ends, which lost 4 bases and 5 bases, there was a span of 10 bases. The CDR3 spells CASSRGENEQYF. The CDR3 DNA reads TGCGCCAGCAGCCGGGGCGAGAACGAGCAGTACTTC.

The chain combines TRBV9 with TRBJ2-1; perhaps TRBD2 as D (6 bases). CDR1 and CDR2 (germline): SGDLS, YYNGEE. The CDR3 has 16 residues. V was pared by 1 base and J by 3 bases, with 14 bases between. CDR3 sequence (DNA): TGTGCCAGCAGCGTATCAGGTGGGCGGGACTACAATGAGCAGTTCTTC. Its translation is CASSVSGGRDYNEQFF.

This clonotype was recorded many times. The chain combines TRBV5-1 with TRBJ2-6; D is unclear. The V end was cut by 3 bases, the J end by 0 bases, with 4 bases between. The CDR3 runs to 14 residues. The V gene's germline CDR1 is SGHRS and CDR2 YFSETQ. CDR3 region: CASSSTSGANVLTF. CDR3 sequence (DNA): TGCGCCAGCAGCTCCACCTCTGGGGCCAACGTCCTGACTTTC.

The chain links TRBV4-2 to TRBJ1-1; the match to TRBD1 covers 10 bases. The CDR3 is made up of 15 amino acids. The germline V gene has CDR1 LGHNA and CDR2 YNFKEQ. V shed 3 bases and J 10 bases; nucleotides not matched to a gene: 11. The CDR3 region is CASSQPGTGARGAFF. The CDR3, as DNA: TGTGCCAGCAGCCAGCCCGGGACAGGGGCCCGGGGAGCTTTCTTT.

The CDR3 protein is CASTHFRRGRGPYEQYF. Written as DNA, the CDR3 is TGCGCCAGCACACATTTTCGAAGGGGAAGGGGGCCCTACGAGCAGTACTTC. J is TRBJ2-7 and V is TRBV5-1; 7 nucleotides line up with TRBD1. This CDR3 comprises 17 residues. CDR1 SGHRS and CDR2 YFSETQ come from the germline V gene. V lost 6 bases, J lost 2 bases, and 17 bases stayed unmatched.

This chain links TRBV10-3 with TRBJ1-1, with no clear D. Germline loops: CDR1 ENHRY, CDR2 SYGVKD. V shed 3 bases and J shed 9 bases, with 17 bases lying between them. CDR3 size: 14 residues. The CDR3: CAISDRGSPLKAFF. Written as DNA, the CDR3 is TGTGCCATCAGTGACCGTGGGTCCCCTCTGAAAGCTTTCTTT.

This clonotype has just a few counts. J is TRBJ2-3 and V is TRBV7-3, with D hard to call. The CDR3 spans 12 residues. Germline V gene lookup returns CDR1 SGHTA and CDR2 FQGTGA. Trimming took 1 base from V and 11 from J, leaving 10 bases between them. The CDR3 here is CASSLNGVLQYF. CDR3 nucleotides: TGTGCCAGCAGCTTAAATGGCGTTCTGCAGTATTTT.

The CDR3 is CASSSSLGGNIEFF. The CDR3 nucleotides are TGTGCCAGCAGCTCTTCGCTAGGGGGGAATATTGAGTTCTTC. The rearrangement uses TRBV3-1 and TRBJ2-1; D might be TRBD1 or TRBD2, each matching 6 bases. This CDR3 spans 14 amino acids. CDR1 and CDR2 (germline): LGHDT, YNNKEL (reference sequence). V was cut by 5 bases and J by 14 bases, with 22 bases left in between.

This clonotype has a handful of counts. The chain has TRBV21-1 and TRBJ2-2; TRBD2, the table's D call, was not compared with the DNA. TRBV21-1 is an annotated pseudogene. This CDR3 comprises 17 residues. In DNA form, the CDR3 reads TGTGCCAGCAGCAAAGGTCGGCGGGGGGACGGCACCGGGGAGCTGTTTTTT. As protein: CASSKGRRGDGTGELFF.